Below, 14 T cell receptor beta chains from the same sample are listed, as sequenced in a study of shared clonotypes between healthy human individuals. Produced via immunoSEQ multiplex PCR; TCRdb's table is partial and in-frame only. This repertoire shows 2 million to 3 million clones, 93% found once; its top ten account for approximately 0.36%. The sequenced sample was naive CD4+ T cells from PBMCs. Subset in this sample: CD45RA+ positively selected. These receptors originate from a man aged 18 to 35 in good health. Some clones in this sample may be carry-over from other donors' samples.

In the case of this clone: The sample carries other DNA sequences with the same CDR3. The rearrangement links TRBV9 to TRBJ2-3; D unclear. CDR1 is SGDLS, CDR2 YYNGEE, per germline. CDR3 length equals 15 residues. Trimming shortened V by 0 bases and J by 2 bases, and 10 bases separated the two germline ends. DNA of the CDR3: TGTGCCAGCAGCGTAGTCGGTAGCCTCACAGATACGCAGTATTTT. It specifies CASSVVGSLTDTQYF.

The chain employs TRBV28 and TRBJ2-1; no definite D call. Germline lookup yields CDR1 MDHEN and CDR2 SYDVKM. V was trimmed by 2 bases and J by 5 bases, leaving 16 bases between them. This CDR3 is built from 16 residues. CDR3 protein: CASSLLLGSRNNEQFF. CDR3 sequence (DNA): TGTGCCAGCAGTTTACTCCTTGGCAGCCGGAACAATGAGCAGTTCTTC.

The chain uses TRBV28 and TRBJ1-5; 9 bases fit TRBD1. This CDR3 has 18 residues. The germline CDR1 and CDR2 sequences are MDHEN and SYDVKM. With 2 bases clipped from V and 0 bases from J, the junction kept 8 bases outside the gene matches. CDR3 coding DNA: TGTGCCAGCAGTTTACCCGGGACAGGGCCCCATAGCAATCAGCCCCAGCATTTT. Its translation: CASSLPGTGPHSNQPQHF.

CDR3 amino acids: CASSQVVPTGELFF. DNA of the CDR3: TGCGCCAGCAGCCAAGTAGTACCCACCGGGGAGCTGTTTTTT. The chain recombines TRBV4-1 with TRBJ2-2; no firm D call. Germline V gene sequence: CDR1 MGHRA, CDR2 YSYEKL. The CDR3 is 14 amino acids. V lost 1 base, J lost 4 bases, and 7 bases lay in between.

This chain joins TRBV7-3 and TRBJ2-1; possibly TRBD2 for D (5 bases). The germline CDR1 and CDR2 sequences are SGHTA and FQGTGA. With 3 bases removed from V and 5 bases from J, the gap between germline ends came to 14 bases. The CDR3 has 15 residues. CDR3 sequence: CASSFEGVSDNEQFF. In DNA, the CDR3 is TGTGCCAGCAGCTTTGAGGGAGTAAGCGACAATGAGCAGTTCTTC.

On this clone: The sample has other DNA sequences that encode this CDR3 too. This rearrangement joins TRBV11-2 to TRBJ2-7; TRBD1 aligns across 9 bases. CDR1 is SGHAT, CDR2 FQNNGV, per germline. CDR3 length: 15 amino acids. V was clipped by 2 bases and J by 3 bases; unmatched bases: 5. In DNA form, the CDR3 reads TGTGCCAGCAGCTTACTCCCGGGACAGGGCTACGAGCAGTACTTC. Its protein is CASSLLPGQGYEQYF.

V and J are TRBV5-5 and TRBJ2-2, with 8 bases identical to TRBD2. The junction had 21 bases not matched to a gene; V was cut back by 5 bases and J by 3 bases. The CDR3 contains 20 residues. Germline lookup yields CDR1 SGHKS and CDR2 YYEKEE (reference sequence). CDR3 sequence reads: CASRAGGAVPVPYYTGELFF. CDR3 in DNA: TGTGCCAGCAGGGCCGGGGGGGCCGTTCCTGTTCCCTACTACACCGGGGAGCTGTTTTTT.

The CDR3 coding sequence is TGTGCCAGCTCACCACAGGAGGGCGCGGTATCCGAGCAGTACTTC. Translated, it gives CASSPQEGAVSEQYF. The J gene is TRBJ2-7, the V gene TRBV18, with a weak D call TRBD2 (6 bases). Germline CDR1 and CDR2: KGHSH and LQKENI. The ends were cut back, 1 base at V and 6 bases at J, with 16 bases in the middle. CDR3 length equals 15 residues.

The chain joins TRBV7-3 to TRBJ1-2; D call uncertain. V was clipped by 5 bases and J by 4 bases, with 17 bases between them. The CDR3 extends over 15 amino acids. CDR1 SGHTA and CDR2 FQGTGA come from the germline V gene. This chain's CDR3 is CASSLEEASLYGYTF. CDR3 DNA sequence: TGTGCCAGCAGCCTCGAAGAGGCATCCCTCTATGGCTACACCTTC.

The chain uses TRBV19 and TRBJ2-1; the D gene is possibly TRBD2 (5 bases). Trimming pared 4 bases from V and 4 bases from J, leaving 14 bases between. Germline V lookup: CDR1 LNHDA, CDR2 SQIVND (reference sequence). This CDR3 region has 15 residues. CDR3 in DNA: TGTGCCAGTAGTAAAGCTCCAGGACTTTACAATGAGCAGTTCTTC. It specifies CASSKAPGLYNEQFF.

Remarks on this clone: It is likely a read error, because the conserved phenylalanine at the end of the CDR3 is missing. The limits of the CDR3 on the DNA are not certain, so only TCRdb's listed CDR3 is given. The chain joins TRBV5-5 to TRBJ2-7; the table's TRBD1 call for D was not verified on the DNA. The germline V gene has CDR1 SGHKS and CDR2 YYEKEE (reference sequence). The CDR3 length equals 12 residues, ends included. The chain's CDR3 is CASSRSGTGGLL.

The chain is built from TRBV5-4 and TRBJ2-1, with D possibly TRBD1 on 5 matching bases. The ends were cut back, 0 bases at V and 8 bases at J, with 15 bases in the middle. The CDR3 spans 15 residues. CDR1 SGHNT and CDR2 YYREEE come from the germline V gene (reference sequence). CDR3 nucleotide sequence: TGTGCCAGCAGCTTGGACAGGACGGGCCTCGATGAGCAGTTCTTC. It specifies CASSLDRTGLDEQFF.

This clone was picked up a small number of times. This chain joins TRBV5-5 and TRBJ1-5; no definite D call. Trimming pared 4 bases from V and 6 bases from J, leaving 14 bases between. The CDR3 sequence is 14 residues long. Germline CDR1 is SGHKS and CDR2 is YYEKEE (reference sequence). This CDR3 reads CASSTLSEPQPQHF. CDR3 DNA sequence: TGTGCCAGCAGCACTCTCTCGGAACCTCAGCCCCAGCATTTT.

This clone was detected once. The chain is built from TRBV2 and TRBJ1-1; 9 bases are a match to TRBD1. With V trimmed by 6 bases and J by 7 bases, 9 bases remained unmatched. CDR1 SNHLY and CDR2 FYNNEI come from the germline V gene. There are 14 residues in the CDR3. The CDR3 sequence: CASREGTGSIEAFF. CDR3 DNA sequence: TGTGCCAGCAGGGAGGGGACAGGGTCCATTGAAGCTTTCTTT. Together with reference TRBV2 and TRBJ1-1, the CDR3 gives the full variable domain: EPEVTQTPSHQVTQMGQEVILRCVPISNHLYFYWYRQILGQKVEFLVSFYNNEISEKSEIFDDQFSVERPDGSNFTLKIRSTKLEDSAMYFCASREGTGSIEAFFGQGTRLTVV.